The 9 T cell receptor beta chains given below trace back to one sample, sequenced in a study of cytomegalovirus exposure and HLA in healthy donors (TCRdb year 2017). Receptor amplification or capture employed the immunoSEQ multiplex PCR assay. TCRdb stores this immuneACCESS table with in-frame sequences only. Part of the clones is absent; in the studies checked, under half of the shortfall reflects unresolved V genes, and no reason is known for the rest. The sample table shows over 100,000 clones, and roughly 87% are seen once. Clones ranked in the top ten supply more than 0.95% of the sample. Input material: PBMCs. Receptors were obtained from a woman aged 18-29 years in good health and CMV-seronegative.

The chain is built from TRBV27 and TRBJ2-1; 10 nucleotides line up with TRBD1. V dropped 6 bases and J dropped 7; count of bases not matched to a gene: 18. The CDR3 runs 18 residues. Germline V lookup: CDR1 MNHEY, CDR2 SMNVEV (reference sequence). The CDR3: CASRNIVFRDRGGNEQFF. In nucleotides, the CDR3 is TGTGCCAGCAGAAACATAGTCTTCCGGGACAGGGGTGGGAATGAGCAGTTCTTC.

This chain links TRBV6-5 with TRBJ2-5; no definite D call. The CDR3 consists of 14 residues. Between the trimmed V and J ends, which lost 2 bases and 5 bases, there was a span of 12 bases. Germline assignment: CDR1 MNHEY and CDR2 SVGAGI. The CDR3 loop is CASSYRVGRETQYF. DNA for the CDR3: TGTGCCAGCAGTTACCGGGTCGGTAGGGAGACCCAGTACTTC.

The V gene is TRBV5-1, the J gene TRBJ2-3; 10 bases map to TRBD1. This CDR3 is 15 amino acids long. The germline V gene encodes CDR1 SGHRS and CDR2 YFSETQ. J lost 4 bases, V lost 3 bases, and 5 bases had no gene match. The CDR3 is CASSSRDRGADTQYF. The CDR3 nucleotides read TGCGCCAGCAGCTCGCGGGACAGGGGAGCAGATACGCAGTATTTT.

The CDR3 spells CASSEGAGITDTQYF. CDR3 DNA sequence: TGTGCCAGCAGTGAGGGAGCGGGGATCACAGATACGCAGTATTTT. This chain connects TRBV2 to TRBJ2-3; 7 nucleotides align to TRBD2. J gave up 2 bases and V 3 bases, and 5 bases lay outside the gene matches. Per germline, CDR1 SNHLY and CDR2 FYNNEI. The CDR3 has 15 amino acids.

This rearrangement joins TRBV4-1 to TRBJ2-2; possibly TRBD2 for D (5 bases). The CDR3 covers 17 residues. V was clipped by 4 bases and J by 1 base, with 16 bases between them. Germline V gene lookup returns CDR1 MGHRA and CDR2 YSYEKL. Here the CDR3 reads CASSPLGTGRNTGELFF. The CDR3 nucleotides are TGCGCCAGCAGCCCTCTGGGAACGGGGAGGAACACCGGGGAGCTGTTTTTT.

The chain carries TRBV2 and TRBJ2-1, with TRBD2 matching 8 bases. Germline CDR1 SNHLY, CDR2 FYNNEI. V was clipped by 11 bases and J by 5 bases; unmatched bases: 14. The length of the CDR3 is 15 residues. This CDR3 is CAQPRGSGAHNEQFF. CDR3 bases: TGTGCCCAACCGCGCGGTAGCGGGGCCCACAATGAGCAGTTCTTC.

V gene TRBV5-1 combines with J gene TRBJ2-1; 10 nucleotides line up with TRBD2. V shed 4 bases and J 4 bases; nucleotides not matched to a gene: 8. From germline, CDR1 is SGHRS and CDR2 YFSETQ. The CDR3 consists of 16 residues. CDR3 loop: CASSILTSGSYNEQFF. CDR3 bases: TGCGCCAGCAGCATACTGACTAGCGGGTCATACAATGAGCAGTTCTTC.

This chain joins TRBV5-6 and TRBJ1-2; D remains unclear. V lost 0 bases and J lost 3, with 6 bases in between. The CDR3 covers 13 residues. Germline assignment: CDR1 SGHDT and CDR2 YYEEEE. The CDR3 coding sequence is TGTGCCAGCAGCTTGGGGGCCGACTATGGCTACACCTTC. Translating it yields CASSLGADYGYTF.

V and J are TRBV4-1 and TRBJ2-2, with 7 bases matching TRBD1. V trimming: 1 base; J trimming: 3 bases; junction bases outside the gene matches: 11. Germline V CDR1 and CDR2: MGHRA, YSYEKL. This CDR3 is built from 18 residues. The chain's CDR3 is CASSQGQGVFQDTGELFF. The CDR3 nucleotides are TGCGCCAGCAGCCAAGGGCAGGGGGTGTTTCAGGACACCGGGGAGCTGTTTTTT.